This TCR beta chain was retrieved from a study of cytomegalovirus exposure and HLA in healthy donors. PCR used 60 Vbeta primers and 13 Jbeta primers. Produced via immunoSEQ multiplex PCR; TCRdb's table is partial and in-frame only. The repertoire holds around 90,000 clones, with 85% as singletons. Findings and caveats of the study: An observed cluster of highly shared sequence variants was recorded as a likely sequencing artifact. For most subjects, TCR beta sequences were reported to predict HLA-A and HLA-B alleles with accuracy.

Notes on this clone: Its antigen is as yet unknown.

The V gene's germline CDR1 is GTSNPN and CDR2 SVGIG (reference sequence). The CDR3 has 17 amino acids. V lost 0 bases to trimming and J lost 9 bases; unmatched junction nucleotides: 9. The sequencing input was PBMCs. This receptor was taken from a man in his forties in good health and CMV-seropositive. The V call is TRBV30, the J call TRBJ2-1, with 15 bases aligning to TRBD2. The CDR3 nucleotides read TGTGCCTGGAGTGTATCCCGGACTAGCGGGGGGGCCACTGAGCAGTTCTTC. Protein product: CAWSVSRTSGGATEQFF. The complete variable domain, with remaining parts taken from reference TRBV30 and TRBJ2-1, reads SQTIHQWPATLVQPVGSPLSLECTVEGTSNPNLYWYRQAAGRGLQLLFYSVGIGQISSEVPQNLSASRPQDRQFILSSKKLLLSDSGFYLCAWSVSRTSGGATEQFFGPGTRLTVL.